This is a list of T cell receptor beta chains from one sample in a study of blood T cell repertoires in COVID-19. Profiled with immunoSEQ multiplex PCR; TCRdb holds only in-frame clones, not every one. The profile covers about 220,000 clones, with nearly 90% appearing a single time and more than 13% taken by the ten largest. The material sequenced was PBMCs or T cells enriched from blood (not recorded which). The receptors stem from a man aged 25 to 40 who had been exposed to COVID-19. Each CDR3 is given with its conserved first and last residue. D genes are given only for firm matches. Expanded clones get a size class; other rows say once, few or many, or leave the size out.

J: TRBJ2-3
D: TRBD2
size: .
V: TRBV2
DNA: TGTGCCAGCGTGGAACTAGCGGGGGGGTATACGCAGTATTTT
CDR3: CASVELAGGYTQYF

J: TRBJ2-2
D: .
size: .
V: TRBV14
DNA: TGTGCCAGCAGCCAAGATCGGGTTATCACCGGGGAGCTGTTTTTT
CDR3: CASSQDRVITGELFF

J: TRBJ2-1
D: .
size: .
V: TRBV6-2/TRBV6-3
DNA: TGTGCCAGCAGTTCCCACGACAGGAGCTCCTACAATGAGCAGTTCTTC
CDR3: CASSSHDRSSYNEQFF

J: TRBJ2-5
D: TRBD1
size: once
V: TRBV12-3/TRBV12-4
DNA: TGTGCCAGCAGTTGGGACAGGGGCCGGGCCCAGTACTTC
CDR3: CASSWDRGRAQYF

J: TRBJ1-2
D: .
size: .
V: TRBV7-9
DNA: TGTGCCAGCAGCCGGGACACGAACTATGGCTACACCTTC
CDR3: CASSRDTNYGYTF

J: TRBJ2-4
D: TRBD1
size: .
V: TRBV2
DNA: TGTGCCAGCAGCGGGACAGTTATTGCCAAAAACATTCAGTACTTC
CDR3: CASSGTVIAKNIQYF

J: TRBJ2-3
D: .
size: .
V: TRBV14
DNA: TGTGCCAGCAGCCAAGTACTCTGGAGAGATACGCAGTATTTT
CDR3: CASSQVLWRDTQYF

J: TRBJ1-1
D: .
size: once
V: TRBV7-9
DNA: TGTGCCAGCAGCTCGGGGGACTTAAACACTGAAGCTTTCTTT
CDR3: CASSSGDLNTEAFF

J: TRBJ2-7
D: .
size: .
V: TRBV5-1
DNA: TGCGCCAGCAGCTTGCAACAGTCCTACGAGCAGTACTTC
CDR3: CASSLQQSYEQYF

J: TRBJ2-7
D: .
size: many
V: TRBV13
DNA: TGTGCCAGCAGCCCATCCTACGAGCAGTACTTC
CDR3: CASSPSYEQYF

J: TRBJ1-2
D: .
size: .
V: TRBV6-6
DNA: TGTGCCAGCAGTCGCTCATCAGGGGTAGGATCTGGAGGCTACACCTTC
CDR3: CASSRSSGVGSGGYTF

J: TRBJ2-1
D: TRBD2
size: once
V: TRBV4-1
DNA: TGCGCCAGCAGCCACCATACTAGCGGGGGGGCTTCAAATGAGCAGTTCTTC
CDR3: CASSHHTSGGASNEQFF

J: TRBJ1-4
D: .
size: .
V: TRBV5-6
DNA: TGTGCCAGCAGCTTGCAAGGCAGGGGTTATGAGGGTGAAAAACTGTTTTTT
CDR3: CASSLQGRGYEGEKLFF

J: TRBJ1-2
D: .
size: .
V: TRBV10-3
DNA: TGTGCCATCAAGGACACCCCTGGGGACTATGGCTACACCTTC
CDR3: CAIKDTPGDYGYTF

J: TRBJ1-4
D: .
size: few
V: TRBV5-4
DNA: TGTGCCAGCAGCTTGGCCAGTGGCCAGGGGAGTGAAAAACTGTTTTTT
CDR3: CASSLASGQGSEKLFF

J: TRBJ2-2
D: .
size: .
V: TRBV15
DNA: TGTGCCACCAGCAGAGATATGACGGGCACCGGGGAGCTGTTTTTT
CDR3: CATSRDMTGTGELFF

J: TRBJ2-1
D: TRBD2
size: once
V: TRBV13
DNA: TGTGCCAGCAGCTTATTGAGGCGGGGGGGGCGTGAGCAGTTCTTC
CDR3: CASSLLRRGGREQFF

J: TRBJ1-1
D: TRBD1
size: .
V: TRBV5-1
DNA: TGCGCCAGCAGCTTGGGACAGGGACCCAACACTGAAGCTTTCTTT
CDR3: CASSLGQGPNTEAFF

J: TRBJ2-3
D: .
size: .
V: TRBV7-6
DNA: TGTGCCAGCAGCTCAATAGCCCTGGATACGCAGTATTTT
CDR3: CASSSIALDTQYF

J: TRBJ1-6
D: .
size: once
V: TRBV7-9
DNA: TGTGCCAGCAGCCTTCGTAGGGGGGGAAATTCACCCCTCCACTTT
CDR3: CASSLRRGGNSPLHF